The 16 T cell receptor beta chains given below trace back to one sample, sequenced in a study of human T cells and chemical hapten exposure. TCRdb reprocessed the RACE reads with MiXCR, giving one entry per CDR3 protein. The table records over 85,000 distinct CDR3 sequences, around 12% of them present only once. Noted time point: patch test 1, 2 weeks after DPC sensitization. Treatment noted: therapeutic diphenylcyclopropenone sensitization with weekly scalp DPC. This specimen was whole blood, taken in connection with sensitization to the hapten diphenylcyclopropenone (DPC). The receptor source for this set is a woman aged 40 to 50 with alopecia areata. Some clones in this sample may be carry-over from other donors' samples.

This clonotype was seen many times. The chain recombines TRBV10-3 with TRBJ2-6; D is uncertain. The CDR3 is 17 amino acids. Looked up from germline, CDR1 is ENHRY and CDR2 is SYGVKD. V dropped 4 bases and J dropped 0 bases, with 13 bases sitting between them. The DNA of the CDR3 is TGTGCCATCAGTGGACACGGCAGCCACTCTGGGGCCAACGTCCTGACTTTC. The encoded protein is CAISGHGSHSGANVLTF.

Remarks on this clonotype: A read error is likely, as this CDR3 ends without the conserved phenylalanine or tryptophan. The chain recombines TRBV7-2 with TRBJ2-3; D remains ambiguous. Germline-derived CDR1 and CDR2 are SGHTA and FQGNSA. V was clipped by 5 bases and J by 2 bases, with 11 bases between them. CDR3 length: 14 amino acids. The CDR3 coding sequence is TGTGCCAGCAGCCCCTTAGGGTCCACAGATACGCAGTATTCT. Its translation: CASSPLGSTDTQYS.

This clonotype was counted a few times. The chain combines TRBV20-1 with TRBJ2-7; TRBD2 matches at 11 bases. The CDR3 covers 14 residues. CDR1 is DFQATT and CDR2 is SNEGSKA in the germline V gene (reference sequence). The V segment lost 6 bases and the J segment 5 bases; nucleotides outside the gene matches: 9. The CDR3 protein is CSAVLAGGGHEQYF. CDR3 DNA: TGCAGTGCCGTTTTAGCGGGAGGGGGGCACGAGCAGTACTTC.

The V call is TRBV5-1, the J call TRBJ2-3; 7 bases map to TRBD1. This CDR3 has 14 residues. Germline trimming cut 2 bases from V and 3 bases from J; bases unmatched to any gene: 3. Looked up from germline, CDR1 is SGHRS and CDR2 is YFSETQ. The CDR3 DNA sequence: TGCGCCAGCAGCTTTGGACAGGCTACAGATACGCAGTATTTT. It yields the protein CASSFGQATDTQYF.

The J gene is TRBJ1-5, the V gene TRBV28; tentative D call: TRBD1 (5 bases). This CDR3 is built from 12 residues. Germline V gene lookup returns CDR1 MDHEN and CDR2 SYDVKM. Trimming took off 4 bases at V and 9 bases at J, with 10 bases between the two ends. The CDR3 DNA is TGTGCCAGCAGTTCATACCAGGGGCCCCAGCATTTT. It codes for CASSSYQGPQHF.

This clonotype appeared a few times. The chain couples TRBV20-1 to TRBJ1-5, with 10 nucleotides matching TRBD1. V lost 2 bases to trimming and J lost 4 bases; unmatched junction nucleotides: 11. Germline assignment: CDR1 DFQATT and CDR2 SNEGSKA (reference sequence). This CDR3 is built from 17 residues. The CDR3 DNA follows: TGCAGTGCTAGACCACCGGGACAGGGGAGCAAAAATCAGCCCCAGCATTTT. Translating it yields CSARPPGQGSKNQPQHF.

The chain has TRBV11-3 and TRBJ2-3, with D perhaps matching TRBD2 (5 bases). The V and J ends lost 1 base and 0 bases respectively, with 11 bases between them. This CDR3 is 16 amino acids long. Germline V gives CDR1 SGHNT, CDR2 YENEEA. Written as DNA, the CDR3 is TGTGCCAGCAGCTTAGGCTTAAGGACTAGCACAGATACGCAGTATTTT. It yields the protein CASSLGLRTSTDTQYF.

This clonotype was seen many times. This sequence joins TRBV7-9 and TRBJ2-5; 11 positions match TRBD2. In germline, CDR1 is SEHNR, CDR2 FQNEAQ (reference sequence). J lost 1 base, V lost 2 bases, and 6 bases had no gene match. The CDR3 runs to 17 residues. For the CDR3, the DNA is TGTGCCAGCAGCTTATTGGGACTAGCGGTGTTCCAAGAGACCCAGTACTTC. Protein product: CASSLLGLAVFQETQYF. The full variable domain, in which reference TRBV7-9 and TRBJ2-5 provide the parts outside the CDR3, is DTGVSQNPRHKITKRGQNVTFRCDPISEHNRLYWYRQTLGQGPEFLTYFQNEAQLEKSRLLSDRFSAERPKGSFSTLEIQRTEQGDSAMYLCASSLLGLAVFQETQYFGPGTRLLVL.

This chain links TRBV12-3 or TRBV12-4 with TRBJ1-1; D gene unclear. This CDR3 is 14 amino acids long. V gave up 0 bases and J gave up 1 base, with 6 bases separating them. The CDR3 spells CASSLASTNTEAFF. The CDR3 region has the DNA TGTGCCAGCAGTTTAGCCAGTACGAACACTGAAGCTTTCTTT.

This clonotype was recorded many times. This chain uses TRBV18 with TRBJ2-7, with 9 bases fitting TRBD1. The junction had 6 bases not matched to a gene; V was cut back by 6 bases and J by 3 bases. The CDR3 sequence is 14 residues long. The germline V gene has CDR1 KGHSH and CDR2 LQKENI. The chain's CDR3 is CASSFGTGYYEQYF. The CDR3 region has the DNA TGTGCCAGCTCGTTCGGGACAGGGTACTACGAGCAGTACTTC.

The chain links TRBV6-5 to TRBJ2-7; D uncertain. Germline loops: CDR1 MNHEY, CDR2 SVGAGI. The CDR3 length is 15 residues. The V and J ends lost 5 bases and 2 bases respectively, with 16 bases between them. The DNA for the CDR3 is TGTGCCAGCAGTCGCTATATATCTGCGGCCTACGAGCAGTACTTC. This encodes CASSRYISAAYEQYF.

This clonotype was detected many times. This chain uses TRBV28 with TRBJ2-6; D is unresolved. Per germline, CDR1 MDHEN and CDR2 SYDVKM. CDR3 length: 13 residues. Deletions cut 6 bases from V and 4 bases from J, with 7 bases between. CDR3: CASSLSGANVLTF. DNA for the CDR3: TGTGCCAGCAGCCTCTCCGGGGCCAACGTCCTGACTTTC.

This clonotype has just a few counts. The chain joins TRBV20-1 to TRBJ2-2, with a possible D match to TRBD2 (5 bases). CDR3 length: 17 residues. Looked up from germline, CDR1 is DFQATT and CDR2 is SNEGSKA (reference sequence). Trimming cost V 0 bases and J 0 bases, with 14 bases left between them. DNA of the CDR3: TGCAGTGCTAGAGATGAGGGCGGTATCGCGAACACCGGGGAGCTGTTTTTT. Translation gives CSARDEGGIANTGELFF.

This clonotype showed up just a few times. This chain uses TRBV5-1 with TRBJ2-5; D gene unclear. With 2 bases removed from V and 1 base from J, the gap between germline ends came to 9 bases. The germline V gene has CDR1 SGHRS and CDR2 YFSETQ. CDR3 size: 14 residues. In nucleotides, the CDR3 is TGCGCCAGCAGCTTCTTCACGACCCAAGAGACCCAGTACTTC. It codes for CASSFFTTQETQYF.

The chain recombines TRBV20-1 with TRBJ1-2; TRBD1 might be the D (5 bases). The V gene's germline CDR1 is DFQATT and CDR2 SNEGSKA (reference sequence). The CDR3 length is 13 residues. The V end was cut by 1 base, the J end by 8 bases, with 14 bases between. This CDR3 reads CSARGETANGYTF. The CDR3, as DNA: TGCAGTGCTAGAGGGGAGACAGCGAACGGCTACACCTTC.

This chain uses TRBV20-1 with TRBJ2-7, with 9 bases identical to TRBD2. The CDR3 totals 15 residues. With V trimmed by 6 bases and J by 2 bases, 11 bases remained unmatched. Germline CDR1 reads DFQATT; CDR2 reads SNEGSKA (reference sequence). CDR3 nucleotide sequence: TGCAGTGCGGACCAATCTAGCGGGACGACCTACGAGCAGTACTTC. Its translation: CSADQSSGTTYEQYF.